This T cell receptor beta chain is drawn from a study of cytomegalovirus exposure and HLA in healthy donors. Study in general: An early data release held approximately 80 million unique TCRs from HLA-typed donors. Findings and caveats of the study: Follow-up analysis seemed to connect common viral pathogens with several of the most significant clusters identified. Further analysis, carried out later, found HLA-associated TCR beta chains more clonally expanded than equally common other chains.

13 Jbeta primers and 60 Vbeta primers were used for the PCR. Here immunoSEQ multiplex PCR was the method, and the copy in TCRdb shows in-frame clones only, minus some. The sample carries approximately 110,000 clones, roughly 74% recorded once. The CDR3 totals 15 residues. The V gene lost 5 bases and the J gene lost 6 bases, with 16 bases spanning the gap. Germline V gives CDR1 MNHEY, CDR2 SVGAGI. This clone showed up many times. Its antigen is still unknown. The specimen sequenced was PBMCs. The V gene is TRBV6-5, the J gene TRBJ1-4, with D perhaps matching TRBD1 (6 bases). The receptor's source is a middle-aged man in good health and CMV-seronegative. The CDR3 nucleotides are TGTGCCAGCAGTCTCACGGTAGGGGGGGATGAAAAACTGTTTTTT. Its translation is CASSLTVGGDEKLFF.